The clone carrying this T cell receptor (gamma chain) qualifies as large. In the same sample, other DNA sequences code for this CDR3. V gave up 0 bases and J gave up 5 bases; unmatched junction bases: 4. CDR1 and CDR2 (germline): GITISATS, ISYDGTV (reference sequence). The length of the CDR3 is 17 residues. This entry comes from a study of gamma-delta T cells after stem cell transplantation. TCRdb called clones anew from the RT-PCR reads with CATT. The sample lists around 910 gamma-chain clones; under 35% were seen once. The TCR comes from a human donor. It is not recorded whose cells these are; they may come from a transplant donor. The chain joins TRGV9 to TRGJP. Since TCRdb gives no J gene, matching the DNA to germline was used here to assign it. Sequencing was done on a sample of gamma-delta T cells. CDR3 region: CALWEVRKELGKKIKVF. The CDR3 DNA reads as TGTGCCTTGTGGGAGGTGCGGAAAGAGTTGGGCAAAAAAATCAAGGTATTT.